These 29 T cell receptor beta chains came from one sample sequenced in a study of blood T cell repertoires in COVID-19. Measured with immunoSEQ multiplex PCR; TCRdb has only the in-frame clones, and not every one. The sample has approximately 94,000 clones, 80% seen once. Sequenced material: peripheral blood. These receptors were collected from a woman in her 70s with acute or convalescent COVID-19.

This chain joins TRBV12-3 or TRBV12-4 and TRBJ2-3; no firm D call. The CDR3 runs to 12 residues. Between the trimmed V and J ends, which lost 6 bases and 0 bases, there was a span of 4 bases. The DNA of the CDR3 is TGTGCCAGCAGGGCTAGCACAGATACGCAGTATTTT. Protein product: CASRASTDTQYF.

Regarding this clone: Other nucleotide sequences in the sample specify the same CDR3. The rearrangement joins TRBV5-1 to TRBJ2-7; 7 nucleotides agree with TRBD2. The trim removed 0 bases at V and 2 bases at J, leaving 5 bases unmatched. In germline, CDR1 is SGHRS, CDR2 YFSETQ. The CDR3 spans 15 residues. The DNA of the CDR3 is TGCGCCAGCAGCTTGGACTCTGGGGGGGCCTACGAGCAGTACTTC. Translated: CASSLDSGGAYEQYF.

V is TRBV12-3 or TRBV12-4 and J is TRBJ1-1; perhaps TRBD1 as D (6 bases). There are 13 residues in the CDR3. V lost 6 bases and J lost 6, with 14 bases in between. DNA of the CDR3: TGTGCCAGCAGCTCAGCAGGGGATTCTGAAGCTTTCTTT. Translated, it gives CASSSAGDSEAFF.

This clone was counted only a few times. The chain joins TRBV19 to TRBJ1-5, with 9 positions matching TRBD1. CDR3 size: 15 residues. Trimming took 3 bases from V and 7 from J; bases not matched to a gene: 7. Germline V lookup: CDR1 LNHDA, CDR2 SQIVND (reference sequence). The DNA of the CDR3 is TGTGCCAGTAGTATGCAACAGGGGGCAGGGCAGCCCCAGCATTTT. As protein: CASSMQQGAGQPQHF.

The chain combines TRBV7-8 with TRBJ2-5; 11 bases match TRBD2. Germline V CDR1 and CDR2: SGHVS, FQNEAQ. V lost 5 bases and J lost 5; bases outside the gene matches: 10. The CDR3 is made up of 16 amino acids. As DNA, the CDR3 is TGTGCCAGCAGCGCCCTAGCGGGGGGAAGGGAGGAGACCCAGTACTTC. Translated, it gives CASSALAGGREETQYF.

V is TRBV6-5 and J is TRBJ2-7; D might be TRBD1 (6 bases). In germline, CDR1 is MNHEY, CDR2 SVGAGI. Trimming took 2 bases from V and 2 from J, leaving 7 bases between them. The CDR3 length is 13 residues. CDR3 in amino acids: CASSYRDTYEQYF. CDR3 coding DNA: TGTGCCAGCAGTTACAGGGACACCTACGAGCAGTACTTC.

The genes are TRBV21-1 and TRBJ2-7; whether TRBD2, the table's D call, matches the DNA was not checked. TRBV21-1 is tagged as a pseudogene. This CDR3 is 17 amino acids long. CDR3 coding DNA: TGTGCCAGCAGCGCACCAGACCTAGGAATAATTTGCTACGAGCAGTACGTC. This translates into CASSAPDLGIICYEQYV.

The chain couples TRBV18 to TRBJ2-3; TRBD1 matches 7 bases. V lost 0 bases, J lost 1 base, and 4 bases stayed unmatched. Germline lookup yields CDR1 KGHSH and CDR2 LQKENI. The CDR3 is 16 residues long. The CDR3 is CASSPPGTVRTDTQYF. DNA for the CDR3: TGTGCCAGCTCACCACCGGGGACAGTGCGCACAGATACGCAGTATTTT.

This clone has a single count. This chain joins TRBV11-2 and TRBJ2-1; 10 bases fit TRBD2. With V trimmed by 0 bases and J by 3 bases, 2 bases remained unmatched. CDR1 and CDR2 (germline): SGHAT, FQNNGV. The CDR3 runs to 16 residues. CDR3 nucleotides: TGTGCCAGCAGCTTAGATCTAGCGGGGGTCTACAATGAGCAGTTCTTC. It specifies CASSLDLAGVYNEQFF.

The V and J genes are TRBV25-1 and TRBJ2-3, with TRBD2 identical over 10 bases. CDR3 length: 14 residues. Germline loops: CDR1 MGHDK, CDR2 SYGVNS. Trimming cost V 8 bases and J 5 bases; bases outside gene matches: 7. The DNA of the CDR3 is TGTGCCAGCCAGAAGCGGGGGGGATTAGATACGCAGTATTTT. Its protein product is CASQKRGGLDTQYF.

The chain employs TRBV19 and TRBJ2-5, with 10 bases identical to TRBD1. Trimming took 5 bases from V and 9 from J; bases not matched to a gene: 9. The germline gives CDR1 LNHDA, CDR2 SQIVND (reference sequence). This CDR3 spans 14 amino acids. CDR3 amino acids: CASSFGQGEGAQYF. The CDR3 DNA is TGTGCCAGTAGTTTTGGACAGGGGGAAGGGGCCCAGTACTTC.

The chain uses TRBV6-6 and TRBJ1-5, with 8 bases aligning to TRBD1. The J segment lost 1 base and the V segment lost 6 bases, leaving 5 bases of the junction unmatched. CDR3 length: 15 residues. From germline, CDR1 is MNHNY and CDR2 SVGAGI (reference sequence). The CDR3 loop reads CASRQGGISNQPQHF. For the CDR3, the DNA is TGTGCCAGCAGACAGGGGGGTATAAGCAATCAGCCCCAGCATTTT.

This clone was detected only a few times. The rearrangement joins TRBV5-1 to TRBJ1-2, with 7 bases that match TRBD1. The length of the CDR3 is 14 residues. The V segment lost 2 bases and the J segment 5 bases; nucleotides outside the gene matches: 6. Germline-derived CDR1 and CDR2 are SGHRS and YFSETQ. CDR3 coding DNA: TGCGCCAGCAGCTTACGGGACAGATCTTATGGCTACACCTTC. Its translation: CASSLRDRSYGYTF.

The chain combines TRBV7-2 with TRBJ2-2, with 12 nucleotides matching TRBD2. CDR3 length: 18 amino acids. Losses at the gene ends were 1 base for V and 1 base for J; bases not matched to a gene: 4. CDR1 SGHTA and CDR2 FQGNSA come from the germline V gene. CDR3 sequence (DNA): TGTGCCAGCAGCTTAGATCCTAGCGGGGGGGTGAACACCGGGGAGCTGTTTTTT. Translation gives CASSLDPSGGVNTGELFF.

The genes are TRBV11-2 and TRBJ2-3; 7 nucleotides match TRBD1. CDR3 size: 14 residues. V shed 5 bases, J shed 2 bases, and the junction held 4 bases outside the gene matches. Germline assignment: CDR1 SGHAT and CDR2 FQNNGV. CDR3 in DNA: TGTGCCAGCAGCCTACAGGGGAACACAGATACGCAGTATTTT. Protein product: CASSLQGNTDTQYF.

The V gene is TRBV6-2 or TRBV6-3, the J gene TRBJ1-1; a weak D match, TRBD1 (5 bases). Germline CDR1 MNHEY, CDR2 SVGEGT. The CDR3 covers 15 residues. The ends were cut back, 3 bases at V and 0 bases at J, with 11 bases in the middle. The CDR3 DNA is TGTGCCAGCAGTTATGCGAAGGGGATGAACACTGAAGCTTTCTTT. This gives the protein CASSYAKGMNTEAFF.

This chain joins TRBV5-4 and TRBJ2-7; weak D call: TRBD2 (6 bases). The germline CDR1 and CDR2 sequences are SGHNT and YYREEE (reference sequence). V was cut by 0 bases and J by 7 bases, with 11 bases left in between. The CDR3 is 13 amino acids. The CDR3 DNA reads as TGTGCCAGCAGCTTGGCCGGGGGTCAGGAGCAGTACGTC. It encodes CASSLAGGQEQYV.

The V gene is TRBV6-5, the J gene TRBJ2-3; D gene unclear. Deletions cut 6 bases from V and 4 bases from J, with 8 bases between. The germline V gene encodes CDR1 MNHEY and CDR2 SVGAGI. The CDR3 contains 12 residues. CDR3 sequence: CASRSEPDTQYF. The CDR3 bases are TGTGCCAGCAGATCTGAGCCAGATACGCAGTATTTT.

The CDR3 spells CASSQGPGQPQHF. CDR3 nucleotides: TGCGCCAGCAGCCAAGGTCCAGGGCAGCCCCAGCATTTT. V gene TRBV4-3 combines with J gene TRBJ1-5; D is perhaps TRBD1 (5 bases). The CDR3 has 13 amino acids. V gave up 1 base and J gave up 7 bases, with 8 bases separating them. The germline V gene encodes CDR1 LGHNA and CDR2 YSLEER.

The V gene is TRBV3-1 (or the pseudogene TRBV3-2), the J gene TRBJ2-5, with 9 bases lining up with TRBD2. The CDR3 totals 15 residues. The J segment lost 1 base and the V segment lost 10 bases, leaving 10 bases of the junction unmatched. Per germline, CDR1 LGHDT and CDR2 YNNKEL (reference sequence). CDR3: CATARASGAQETQYF. Written as DNA, the CDR3 is TGTGCCACCGCGCGAGCTAGCGGGGCCCAAGAGACCCAGTACTTC.

This chain links TRBV7-9 with TRBJ1-1, with D possibly TRBD1 on 6 matching bases. Germline CDR1 and CDR2: SEHNR and FQNEAQ (reference sequence). With 5 bases removed from V and 5 bases from J, the gap between germline ends came to 9 bases. The CDR3 is 12 residues long. In DNA, the CDR3 is TGTGCCAGCAGCCCAAGGGGGACTGAAGCTTTCTTT. It yields the protein CASSPRGTEAFF. Using reference TRBV7-9 and TRBJ1-1 for the parts outside the CDR3, the full variable domain is DTGVSQNPRHKITKRGQNVTFRCDPISEHNRLYWYRQTLGQGPEFLTYFQNEAQLEKSRLLSDRFSAERPKGSFSTLEIQRTEQGDSAMYLCASSPRGTEAFFGQGTRLTVV.

The chain joins TRBV3-1 (or the pseudogene TRBV3-2) to TRBJ2-7; unclear D gene. Germline V gene data show CDR1 as LGHDT and CDR2 as YNNKEL (reference sequence). The CDR3 covers 18 residues. V lost 0 bases to trimming and J lost 3 bases, with 21 bases between them. In nucleotides, the CDR3 is TGTGCCAGCAGCCAAGATCCTTCGCGGAGAGACCCACACTACGAGCAGTACTTC. It translates to CASSQDPSRRDPHYEQYF.

The J gene is TRBJ1-2, the V gene TRBV28; maybe TRBD1 (5 bases). The CDR3 covers 13 residues. Deletions cut 7 bases from V and 4 bases from J, with 13 bases between. Germline CDR1 and CDR2: MDHEN and SYDVKM. CDR3 loop: CASTGGTGYGYTF. CDR3 nucleotide sequence: TGTGCCAGCACTGGGGGGACGGGCTATGGCTACACCTTC.

The chain couples TRBV6-1 to TRBJ1-2; 9 bases fit TRBD1. Germline V CDR1 and CDR2: MNHNS, SASEGT. The ends lost 2 bases at V and 4 bases at J; junction bases unmatched: 5. CDR3 length: 15 amino acids. CDR3 region: CASSESGQGGYGYTF. CDR3 DNA sequence: TGTGCCAGCAGTGAATCGGGACAGGGTGGCTATGGCTACACCTTC.

The V and J genes are TRBV19 and TRBJ1-4, with 7 bases that match TRBD1. Trimming cost V 1 base and J 5 bases; bases outside gene matches: 4. The germline V gene has CDR1 LNHDA and CDR2 SQIVND (reference sequence). This CDR3 has 15 amino acids. This CDR3 reads CASSIVAGGNEKLFF. In DNA, the CDR3 is TGTGCCAGTAGTATAGTGGCAGGGGGGAATGAAAAACTGTTTTTT.

The chain carries TRBV3-1 (or the pseudogene TRBV3-2) and TRBJ1-1, with D unresolved. V shed 0 bases and J shed 5 bases, with 22 bases lying between them. The CDR3 length is 18 residues. The germline V gene encodes CDR1 LGHDT and CDR2 YNNKEL (reference sequence). CDR3 amino acids: CASSQDRPTREGGTEAFF. CDR3 sequence (DNA): TGTGCCAGCAGCCAAGATCGTCCCACGAGGGAAGGAGGAACTGAAGCTTTCTTT.

This clone was observed a single time. The rearrangement uses TRBV18 and TRBJ1-2; 7 positions agree with TRBD1. Germline-derived CDR1 and CDR2 are KGHSH and LQKENI. V trimming: 6 bases; J trimming: 1 base; junction bases outside the gene matches: 8. The CDR3 extends over 15 amino acids. The chain's CDR3 is CASSPPTGLNYGYTF. The CDR3 DNA is TGTGCCAGCTCTCCTCCGACAGGGCTTAACTATGGCTACACCTTC.

This chain's CDR3 is CASSPRTGEQAEAFF. In DNA, the CDR3 is TGTGCCAGCTCACCGAGGACAGGAGAACAGGCTGAAGCTTTCTTT. The gene calls are TRBV18 and TRBJ1-1; 7 bases match TRBD1. The CDR3 runs to 15 residues. V gave up 3 bases and J gave up 6 bases; unmatched junction bases: 10. Germline V gene lookup returns CDR1 KGHSH and CDR2 LQKENI.

The chain has TRBV20-1 and TRBJ2-3; D is possibly TRBD1 (5 bases). The CDR3 spans 13 residues. Germline V gene sequence: CDR1 DFQATT, CDR2 SNEGSKA (reference sequence). The V gene lost 3 bases and the J gene lost 6 bases, with 13 bases spanning the gap. Here the CDR3 DNA reads TGCAGTGCTAGTACTGGGGCGGCCGATACGCAGTATTTT. Translating gives CSASTGAADTQYF.